Sequencing of this T cell receptor beta chain was carried out in a study of cytomegalovirus exposure and HLA in healthy donors. V dropped 8 bases and J dropped 7 bases, with 20 bases sitting between them. Per germline, CDR1 MNHEY and CDR2 SMNVEV (reference sequence). CDR3 length: 14 amino acids. A few counts support this clone. Its antigen is unidentified. Method: immunoSEQ multiplex PCR; TCRdb's copy keeps in-frame clones and lacks some. The profile shows roughly 75,000 clones, about 85% of them singletons. Overall study results and limits: A list of 150 or so TCR beta chains associated with cytomegalovirus was given.

This TCR derives from a man aged 25 to 40 in good health and CMV-seronegative. This chain uses TRBV27 with TRBJ1-1, with no clear D. The sequenced sample consisted of PBMCs. CDR3 residues: CASSPIVSGGEAFF. The CDR3 DNA reads as TGTGCCAGCTCCCCGATTGTTTCTGGAGGTGAAGCTTTCTTT.